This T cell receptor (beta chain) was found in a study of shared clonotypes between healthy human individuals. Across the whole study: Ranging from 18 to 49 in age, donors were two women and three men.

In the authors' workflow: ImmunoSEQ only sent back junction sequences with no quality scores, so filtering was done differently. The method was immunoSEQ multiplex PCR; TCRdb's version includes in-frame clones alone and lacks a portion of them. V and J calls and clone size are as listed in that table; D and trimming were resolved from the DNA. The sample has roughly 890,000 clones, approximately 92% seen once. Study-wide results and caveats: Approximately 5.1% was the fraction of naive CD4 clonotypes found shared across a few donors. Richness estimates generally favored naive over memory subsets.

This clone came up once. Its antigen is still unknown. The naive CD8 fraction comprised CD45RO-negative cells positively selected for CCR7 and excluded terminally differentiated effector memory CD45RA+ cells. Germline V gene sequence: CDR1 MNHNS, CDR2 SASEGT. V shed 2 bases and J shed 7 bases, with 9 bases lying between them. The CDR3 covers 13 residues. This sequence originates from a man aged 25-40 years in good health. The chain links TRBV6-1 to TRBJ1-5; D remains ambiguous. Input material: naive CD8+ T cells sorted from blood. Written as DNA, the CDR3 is TGTGCCAGCAGTGAAAGGTCGGAACAGCCCCAGCATTTT. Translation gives CASSERSEQPQHF.